This TCR beta chain was sequenced in a study of T cells in Graves' hyperthyroidism and ophthalmopathy. The study, taken as a whole, reports: A 13 V-J model separated ophthalmopathy from stable hyperthyroidism. Blood also held most thyroid clonotypes expanded beyond 0.001.

About this clonotype itself: The antigen remains unidentified.

Hyperthyroidism of Graves' type that showed no ophthalmopathy progression within 18 months was stable. Every diagnosis used clinical symptoms, serum thyroxine and TRAb, thyroid ultrasound and orbital computed tomography. TCR beta CDR3 regions were amplified from RNA transcripts. RT-PCR in the first round (using the HTBI primer set) targeted the TCR CDR3. TCRdb recomputed calls from the multiplex PCR reads with MiXCR, one row per CDR3 protein. The sample carries a few hundred thousand distinct CDR3 sequences, approximately 14% recorded once. Germline lookup yields CDR1 SGHVS and CDR2 FNYEAQ. Between the trimmed V and J ends, which lost 1 base and 7 bases, there was a span of 21 bases. This CDR3 comprises 17 residues.

The sequencing input was blood. This rearrangement joins TRBV7-6 to TRBJ2-3; either TRBD1 or TRBD2 may fit D (5 bases each). The origin of this receptor is a woman in her twenties or thirties with Graves' hyperthyroidism. CDR3 nucleotides: TGTGCCAGCAGCTTAGTGTGGGACCCCTCATCGTCGCATACGCAGTATTTT. It is translated as CASSLVWDPSSSHTQYF.